This T cell receptor (beta chain) emerged from a study of cytomegalovirus exposure and HLA in healthy donors. The CDR3 loop spans 15 amino acids. The germline V gene encodes CDR1 MNHEY and CDR2 SVGAGI. With V trimmed by 6 bases and J by 0 bases, 7 bases remained unmatched. This clone was seen a single time. Its antigen is currently unknown. Study results and limitations: Most TCRs appeared rarely, but some public TCRs recurred in many donors. Diagnosis of cytomegalovirus status made by the classifier reportedly showed high specificity and sensitivity. The authors enumerated around 150 TCR beta chains as linked to cytomegalovirus.

The repertoire was sequenced with immunoSEQ multiplex PCR; TCRdb's copy has only in-frame clones and lacks some. The data contain approximately 200,000 clones, 80% to 90% of them singletons. The clonotype originates from a woman in her twenties or thirties in good health and CMV-seronegative. The chain links TRBV6-5 to TRBJ2-7, with 8 positions matching TRBD1. Material for sequencing was PBMCs. The CDR3 coding sequence is TGTGCCAGCAGACCACGACAGGGGAGCTCCTACGAGCAGTACTTC. This sequence encodes CASRPRQGSSYEQYF.